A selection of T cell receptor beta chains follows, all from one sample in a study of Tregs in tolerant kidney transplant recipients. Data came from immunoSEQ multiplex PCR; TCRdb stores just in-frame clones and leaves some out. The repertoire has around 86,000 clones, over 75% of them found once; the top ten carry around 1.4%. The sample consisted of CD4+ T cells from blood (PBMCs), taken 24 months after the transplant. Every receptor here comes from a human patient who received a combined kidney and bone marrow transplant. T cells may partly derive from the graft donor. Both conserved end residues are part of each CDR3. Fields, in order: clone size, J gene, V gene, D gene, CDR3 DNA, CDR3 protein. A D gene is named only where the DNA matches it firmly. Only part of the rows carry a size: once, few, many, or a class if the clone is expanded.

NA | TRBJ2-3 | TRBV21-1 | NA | TGTGCAGAGGGCGGTGGAATGGGTATGGATACGCAGTATTTT | CAEGGGMGMDTQYF
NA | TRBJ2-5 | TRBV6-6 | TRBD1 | TGTGCCAGCTCGCGACAGGGGGTGGAGACCCAGTACTTC | CASSRQGVETQYF
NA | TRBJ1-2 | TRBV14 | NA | TGTGCCAGCAGCCAAGTGACAGGAAATAACTATGGCTACACCTTC | CASSQVTGNNYGYTF
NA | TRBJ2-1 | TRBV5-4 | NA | TGTGCCAGCAGCCGGGACACCATCAGCTCCTACAATGAGCAGTTCTTC | CASSRDTISSYNEQFF
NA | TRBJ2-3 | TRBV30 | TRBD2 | TGTGCCTGGAGTGCGGGGGGGGCAGATACGCAGTATTTT | CAWSAGGADTQYF
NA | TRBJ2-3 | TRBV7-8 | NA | TGTGCCAGCAGCTACCGGAGGTTCACAGATACGCAGTATTTT | CASSYRRFTDTQYF
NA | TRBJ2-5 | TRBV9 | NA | TGTGCCAGCAGCGTAGGGGCCGGAACTGGGGAGACCCAGTACTTC | CASSVGAGTGETQYF
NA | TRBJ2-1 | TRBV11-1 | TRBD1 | TGTGCCAGCAGCCTGGACAGGCCCTCCTACAATGAGCAGTTCTTC | CASSLDRPSYNEQFF
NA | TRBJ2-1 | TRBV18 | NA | TGTGCCAGCTCACCAGGAACCGCGGGGAGCTCCTACAATGAGCAGTTCTTC | CASSPGTAGSSYNEQFF
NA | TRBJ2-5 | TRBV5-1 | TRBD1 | TGCGCCAGCAGCTCCGGGACAGGGGATGAGACCCAGTACTTC | CASSSGTGDETQYF
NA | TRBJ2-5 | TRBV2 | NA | TGTGCCAGCAAAGGTCGGCTAGCCGATATAGAGACCCAGTACTTC | CASKGRLADIETQYF
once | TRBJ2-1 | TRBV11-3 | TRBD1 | TGTGCCAGCAGCTTAAGGGACAGGGGGCTGGGTGAGCAGTTCTTC | CASSLRDRGLGEQFF
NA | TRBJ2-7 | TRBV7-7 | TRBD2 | TGTGCCAGCAGCTCGTGGACTAGCGGGAGCCTCGGGTCCTACGAGCAGTACTTC | CASSSWTSGSLGSYEQYF
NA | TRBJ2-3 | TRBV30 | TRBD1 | TGTGCCGGAGGACAGGGGGCCGGAGCAGATACGCAGTATTTT | CAGGQGAGADTQYF
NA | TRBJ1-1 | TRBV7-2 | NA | TGTGCCAGCAGCTTAAGACAGCTGACTGAAGCTTTCTTT | CASSLRQLTEAFF
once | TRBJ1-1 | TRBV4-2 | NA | TGTGCCAGCAGCCAACAGGGGCGAGTGAACACTGAAGCTTTCTTT | CASSQQGRVNTEAFF
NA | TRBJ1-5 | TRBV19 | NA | TGTGCCAGTAGTCCGGTCGGAGGGATTAGTCAGCCCCAGCATTTT | CASSPVGGISQPQHF
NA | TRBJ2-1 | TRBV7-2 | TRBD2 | TGTGCCAGCAGCGTCCTAGCGGGAGTCTACAATGAGCAGTTCTTC | CASSVLAGVYNEQFF
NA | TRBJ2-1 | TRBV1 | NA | TGCACCAGTTATAGCGGGGGGCCCCATGAGCAGTTCTTC | CTSYSGGPHEQFF
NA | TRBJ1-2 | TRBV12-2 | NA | TGTGCAAGTCGCTTAGGTCGGTCGGGAAAGAATGACTATGGCTACACCTTC | CASRLGRSGKNDYGYTF
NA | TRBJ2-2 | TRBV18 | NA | TGTGCCAGCTCACCTGTCCTTGAGACAGTGAACACCGGGGAGCTGTTTTTT | CASSPVLETVNTGELFF
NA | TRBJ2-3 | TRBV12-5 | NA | TGTGCTAGTGGCCGGAGCACAGATACGCAGTATTTT | CASGRSTDTQYF
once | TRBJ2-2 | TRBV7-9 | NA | TGTGCCAGCGGGCCGTACACCGGGGAGCTGTTTTTT | CASGPYTGELFF
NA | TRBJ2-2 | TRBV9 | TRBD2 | TGTGCCAGCAGCGCCGGGACTAGAACGAACACCGGGGAGCTGTTTTTT | CASSAGTRTNTGELFF
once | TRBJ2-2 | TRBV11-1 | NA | TGTGCCAGCAGCACCGGTCGGGGGGCATTCACCGGGGAGCTGTTTTTT | CASSTGRGAFTGELFF
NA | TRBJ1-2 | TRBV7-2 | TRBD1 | TGTGCCAGCAGCTTAAAGGGGCAGGGGGGAGGCTACACCTTC | CASSLKGQGGGYTF
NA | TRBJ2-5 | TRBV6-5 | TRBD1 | TGTGCCAGCAGCTATTCGACAGGGCAAGAGACCCAGTACTTC | CASSYSTGQETQYF
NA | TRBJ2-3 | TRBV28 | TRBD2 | TGCTCGACTAGCGGAGAATTTAGCACAGATACGCAGTATTTT | CSTSGEFSTDTQYF
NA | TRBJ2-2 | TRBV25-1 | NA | TGTGCCAGCAGTGCCAGTCCGAACACCGGGGAGCTGTTTTTT | CASSASPNTGELFF
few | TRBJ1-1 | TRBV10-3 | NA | TGTGCCATCAGTGACCAGGGGAACACTGAAGCTTTCTTT | CAISDQGNTEAFF
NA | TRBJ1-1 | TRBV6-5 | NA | TGTGCCAGCAGTTACTGGGGAGCCACTGAAGCTTTCTTT | CASSYWGATEAFF
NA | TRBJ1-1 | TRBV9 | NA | TGTGCCAGCAGCCCAGACGGGGAACCGGACACTGAAGCTTTCTTT | CASSPDGEPDTEAFF
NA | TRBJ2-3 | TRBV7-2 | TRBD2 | TGTGCCAGCAGCCCCGGGGGGGCACCAGATACGCAGTATTTT | CASSPGGAPDTQYF
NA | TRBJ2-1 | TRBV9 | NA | TGTGCCAGCAGCGTAGCTAGCCGTGAGCAGTTCTTC | CASSVASREQFF
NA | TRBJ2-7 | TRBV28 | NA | TGTGCCAGCAGTGGACTGCCCTCCTACGAGCAGTACTTC | CASSGLPSYEQYF
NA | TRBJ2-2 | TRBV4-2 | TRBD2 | TGTGCCAGCAGCCCAGACGGGGGGGCCGGGGAGCTGTTTTTT | CASSPDGGAGELFF
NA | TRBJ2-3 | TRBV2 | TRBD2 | TGTGCCAGCAGCAGACTAGCGGGGGAGCAAGATACGCAGTATTTT | CASSRLAGEQDTQYF
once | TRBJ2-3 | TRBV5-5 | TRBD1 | TGTGCCAGCAGCTTGTACGGACAGGACGTAGATACGCAGTATTTT | CASSLYGQDVDTQYF
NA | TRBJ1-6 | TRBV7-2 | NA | TGTGCCAGCAGTTTAAGGGGCCTAATTTCTTCACCCCTCCACTTT | CASSLRGLISSPLHF
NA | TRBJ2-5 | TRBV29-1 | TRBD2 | TGCAGCGTTGAAAGGACTAGCGGGAGTCTGAAGACCCAGTACTTC | CSVERTSGSLKTQYF